This entry features one TCR beta chain sequence. The antigen is unknown. 13 Jbeta primers and 60 Vbeta primers were used for the PCR. TCRdb's table, derived via immunoSEQ multiplex PCR, lists solely in-frame clones and lacks some. The profile shows some 150,000 clones, about four fifths of them singletons. The germline V gene has CDR1 LNHNV and CDR2 YYDKDF (reference sequence). With 1 base removed from V and 4 bases from J, the gap between germline ends came to 13 bases. The CDR3 totals 15 residues. No record was made of this donor's CMV serostatus. This specimen belongs to a study of cytomegalovirus exposure and HLA in healthy donors. Study results and caveats: Some V segments could not be told apart, so they were left out, TRBV6-2 and TRBV6-3 among them. Later analysis indicated greater clonal expansion among HLA-associated TCR beta chains than among equally common other chains. TCR beta V- and J-gene trimming was later associated with a missense DCLRE1C variant.

The chain joins TRBV15 to TRBJ2-5; D not certain. The sequence derives from a human donor in good health. Material for sequencing was PBMCs. The CDR3 region is CATSRALETSETQYF. DNA for the CDR3: TGTGCCACCAGCAGAGCCCTAGAGACGTCAGAGACCCAGTACTTC.